The clone carrying this T cell receptor (beta chain) was counted many times. This specimen comes from a study of response to subunit inactivated influenza vaccine. One entry per CDR3 protein, called by TCRdb with MiXCR from the RT-PCR reads. The data hold under 800,000 distinct CDR3 sequences, with approximately 15% observed a single time. Per germline, CDR1 MDHEN and CDR2 SYDVKM. CDR3 length: 15 amino acids. Trimming cost V 3 bases and J 5 bases, with 16 bases left between them. The sample consisted of PBMCs from blood, taken around 15 days before vaccination. The receptor comes from a man between 50 and 59 years old who received an inactivated influenza vaccine. The genes are TRBV28 and TRBJ2-5, with D tentatively TRBD2 (5 bases). CDR3 loop: CASSLGDHSGETQYF. CDR3 nucleotide sequence: TGTGCCAGCAGTTTGGGAGACCACTCTGGGGAGACCCAGTACTTC.